These 24 T cell receptor beta chains were sequenced from one sample in a study of blood T cells in healthy people across ages. Primed by a sample-barcoded 5' primer and a J-beta primer mix, a second PCR proceeded for roughly 6 to 12 cycles. In TCRdb, the 5' RACE reads were re-called with MiXCR into one record per CDR3 protein. Found here are under 1,000,000 distinct CDR3 sequences, about 34% of them singletons; the top ten hold approximately 13%. The material sequenced was blood. The receptor source for this set is a man aged 18 to 29 in good health.

V is TRBV4-1 and J is TRBJ2-1; 7 positions match TRBD1. From germline, CDR1 is MGHRA and CDR2 YSYEKL. The CDR3 has 18 residues. V lost 2 bases and J lost 4; bases outside the gene matches: 14. CDR3 residues: CASSQKPPSGQTYNEQFF. Written as DNA, the CDR3 is TGCGCCAGCAGCCAAAAGCCACCCTCGGGACAGACTTACAATGAGCAGTTCTTC.

The genes are TRBV7-9 and TRBJ2-1; D gene uncertain. The V gene's germline CDR1 is SEHNR and CDR2 FQNEAQ (reference sequence). Trimming shortened V by 3 bases and J by 9 bases, and 15 bases separated the two germline ends. The CDR3 contains 14 residues. Written as DNA, the CDR3 is TGTGCCAGCAGCTTGGAAAGGGAAAAGGGTGAGCAGTTCTTC. This codes for CASSLEREKGEQFF. The full variable domain, with the rest looked up from reference TRBV7-9 and TRBJ2-1, is DTGVSQNPRHKITKRGQNVTFRCDPISEHNRLYWYRQTLGQGPEFLTYFQNEAQLEKSRLLSDRFSAERPKGSFSTLEIQRTEQGDSAMYLCASSLEREKGEQFFGPGTRLTVL.

This clonotype turned up a few times. The rearrangement links TRBV5-4 to TRBJ1-1, with TRBD1 identical over 9 bases. This CDR3 region has 16 residues. V lost 5 bases to trimming and J lost 1 base; unmatched junction nucleotides: 9. Germline CDR1 is SGHNT and CDR2 is YYREEE (reference sequence). DNA of the CDR3: TGTGCCAGCAGTTCACCGGGACAGGGACGGAACACTGAAGCTTTCTTT. This sequence encodes CASSSPGQGRNTEAFF.

The DNA for the CDR3 is TGCAGTGCTACCACCGGGGCCTACCCAGATACGCAGTATTTT. Amino acid sequence: CSATTGAYPDTQYF. V and J are TRBV20-1 and TRBJ2-3; D is possibly TRBD1 or TRBD2 (5 bases each). The V gene's germline CDR1 is DFQATT and CDR2 SNEGSKA (reference sequence). The CDR3 length is 14 residues. V was trimmed by 4 bases and J by 4 bases, leaving 15 bases between them.

This clonotype was counted between two and nine times. V is TRBV4-2 and J is TRBJ1-3; D is unclear. This CDR3 is 19 amino acids long. Germline V gives CDR1 LGHNA, CDR2 YNFKEQ. Trimming cost V 0 bases and J 4 bases, with 22 bases left between them. DNA of the CDR3: TGTGCCAGCAGCCAAGAAGGCCCTCCGATTGGGGTGACAGGAAACACCATATATTTT. Translation gives CASSQEGPPIGVTGNTIYF.

About this clonotype: An end of the junction differs from the germline gene, which may be a read error. The rearrangement joins TRBV4-2 to TRBJ1-2, with D possibly being TRBD1 (6 bases). CDR1 LGHNA and CDR2 YNFKEQ come from the germline V gene. The CDR3 covers 14 residues. In DNA, the CDR3 is TGTGCCAGCAACCAAGGGGCCGGGGGCGATGGCTACACCTTC. Protein product: CASNQGAGGDGYTF.

The rearrangement uses TRBV12-3 or TRBV12-4 and TRBJ2-3, with 9 bases aligning to TRBD1. J was trimmed by 5 bases and V by 7 bases; bases with no gene match: 10. CDR3 length: 15 amino acids. The CDR3 loop is CASTGPGQGIDTQYF. DNA of the CDR3: TGTGCCAGCACCGGCCCGGGACAGGGAATAGATACGCAGTATTTT.

This chain connects TRBV5-5 to TRBJ2-6; no reliable D call. The CDR3 loop spans 17 amino acids. CDR1 and CDR2 (germline): SGHKS, YYEKEE (reference sequence). V shed 2 bases and J shed 4 bases, with 16 bases lying between them. CDR3 sequence reads: CASSFGPTPDGANVLTF. CDR3 DNA: TGTGCCAGCAGCTTCGGTCCGACCCCTGACGGGGCCAACGTCCTGACTTTC.

The rearrangement joins TRBV5-1 to TRBJ1-2; a weak D match, TRBD1 (6 bases). The CDR3 length is 14 residues. Between the trimmed V and J ends, which lost 1 base and 8 bases, there was a span of 15 bases. Germline CDR1 and CDR2: SGHRS and YFSETQ. The CDR3 DNA reads as TGCGCCAGCAGCTTGCAAACGGACAGAACAGGCTACACCTTC. As protein: CASSLQTDRTGYTF.

This rearrangement joins TRBV6-2 or TRBV6-3 to TRBJ1-4; 8 bases align to TRBD1. The CDR3 has 14 amino acids. Germline V gene data show CDR1 as MNHEY and CDR2 as SVGEGT. V was clipped by 6 bases and J by 7 bases; unmatched bases: 7. The CDR3 nucleotides read TGTGCCAGCAGCCAGGGGGCGCGCGGTGAAAAACTGTTTTTT. Its translation: CASSQGARGEKLFF.

This clonotype was observed a handful of times. This chain joins TRBV25-1 and TRBJ1-1; D might be TRBD1 (6 bases). Germline CDR1 reads MGHDK; CDR2 reads SYGVNS. Trimming pared 6 bases from V and 6 bases from J, leaving 14 bases between. The CDR3 sequence is 13 residues long. Here the CDR3 reads CASRGAVVPEAFF. DNA for the CDR3: TGTGCCAGCAGGGGGGCGGTGGTCCCTGAAGCTTTCTTT.

This clonotype showed up just a few times. This rearrangement joins TRBV4-3 to TRBJ1-4; 7 positions match TRBD1. This CDR3 is 16 amino acids long. Germline assignment: CDR1 LGHNA and CDR2 YSLEER. After removal of 1 base from V and 4 bases from J, the junction contained 6 bases not matched to a gene. The CDR3 loop is CASSQGPGQSNEKLFF. Written as DNA, the CDR3 is TGCGCCAGCAGCCAAGGACCGGGACAGAGTAATGAAAAACTGTTTTTT.

On this clonotype itself: A much more abundant neighbour one base away suggests this may be a read error. This chain joins TRBV4-1 and TRBJ2-6; D is tentatively TRBD1 or TRBD2 (5 bases each). The CDR3 has 14 residues. In germline, CDR1 is MGHRA, CDR2 YSYEKL. The DNA of the CDR3 is TGCGCCAGCAGCCAACTCCCCGGGGCCAACGTCCCGACTTTC. This sequence encodes CASSQLPGANVPTF.

This clonotype was observed many times. The rearrangement uses TRBV21-1 and TRBJ2-4. TRBV21-1 is classified as a pseudogene. The CDR3 totals 17 residues. CDR3 sequence (DNA): TGTGCCAGCAGCGAAGCGAATCTCGAGAAAGCCAAAAACATTCAGTACTTC. It encodes CASSEANLEKAKNIQYF.

This clonotype was seen more than once but under ten times. A much larger clone is a single base away; this may be a read error. V usage is TRBV29-1 and J usage is TRBJ2-5; D is perhaps TRBD1 (5 bases). Germline CDR1 and CDR2: SQVTM and ANQGSEA. Trimming removed 7 bases from V and 5 bases from J, with 23 bases in between. The CDR3 sequence is 15 residues long. The CDR3 region has the DNA TGCAGCGCTGCGTCACCAGGGTCCGTGAGGGAGACCCAGTACTTC. Its protein product is CSAASPGSVRETQYF.

The chain recombines TRBV20-1 with TRBJ1-2; 8 bases agree with TRBD1. CDR1 DFQATT and CDR2 SNEGSKA come from the germline V gene (reference sequence). V shed 0 bases and J 6 bases; nucleotides not matched to a gene: 12. The CDR3 sequence is 16 residues long. The CDR3 protein is CSARDSRQGKRNGYTF. The CDR3 region has the DNA TGCAGTGCTAGAGATTCGAGACAGGGGAAAAGGAATGGCTACACCTTC.

This clonotype was observed a few times. The chain couples TRBV14 to TRBJ1-1; 11 nucleotides agree with TRBD1. This CDR3 is 13 amino acids long. Germline V gene lookup returns CDR1 SGHDN and CDR2 FVKESK. Unmatched junction bases numbered 4, after V lost 6 bases and J lost 7 bases. CDR3 DNA: TGTGCCAGCAGGGGGACAGGGGGAATTGAAGCTTTCTTT. Protein product: CASRGTGGIEAFF.

The CDR3 here is CASSRLAGGILYNEQYF. The CDR3, as DNA: TGCGCCAGCAGCCGACTAGCGGGGGGCATACTTTACAATGAGCAGTACTTC. The chain joins TRBV5-1 to TRBJ2-7, with 13 bases that match TRBD2. Germline V CDR1 and CDR2: SGHRS, YFSETQ. V shed 4 bases and J 7 bases; nucleotides not matched to a gene: 14. This CDR3 region has 17 residues.

Of note for this clonotype: A much larger clonotype is one base distant, so this may be a read error. This chain joins TRBV4-3 and TRBJ2-1, with D perhaps matching TRBD2 (6 bases). The CDR3 spans 15 residues. The germline V gene encodes CDR1 LGHNA and CDR2 YSLEER. The V gene lost 0 bases and the J gene lost 3 bases, with 9 bases spanning the gap. CDR3 sequence reads: CASSQERDSYNEQFF. Written as DNA, the CDR3 is TGCGCCAGCAGCCAAGAGCGGGATAGCTACAATGAGCAGTTCTTC.

This clonotype showed up just a few times. The chain uses TRBV3-1 and TRBJ1-1; D gene ambiguous. CDR3 length: 12 residues. Trimming removed 6 bases from V and 4 bases from J, with 9 bases in between. CDR1 is LGHDT, CDR2 YNNKEL, per germline (reference sequence). Written as DNA, the CDR3 is TGTGCCAGCAGGACCTATGGCACTGAAGCTTTCTTT. It translates to CASRTYGTEAFF.

This clonotype was seen a handful of times. This rearrangement joins TRBV19 to TRBJ2-6, with unresolved D. There are 17 residues in the CDR3. CDR1 is LNHDA, CDR2 SQIVND, per germline (reference sequence). The ends were cut back, 3 bases at V and 0 bases at J, with 12 bases in the middle. This CDR3 reads CASSIWETLSGANVLTF. In DNA form, the CDR3 reads TGTGCCAGTAGTATCTGGGAAACCCTCTCTGGGGCCAACGTCCTGACTTTC.

At least ten counts were recorded for this clonotype. V usage is TRBV20-1 and J usage is TRBJ1-2, with 8 bases identical to TRBD1. The V gene's germline CDR1 is DFQATT and CDR2 SNEGSKA (reference sequence). J lost 8 bases, V lost 5 bases, and 7 bases had no gene match. This CDR3 contains 12 residues. In DNA, the CDR3 is TGCAGTGCTTTTACAGGGGGTTGGGGCTACACCTTC. This sequence encodes CSAFTGGWGYTF.

In its sample, this clonotype was seen many times. The V and J genes are TRBV12-3 or TRBV12-4 and TRBJ2-1; D is uncertain. V lost 7 bases and J lost 6, with 10 bases in between. There are 12 residues in the CDR3. CDR3 in amino acids: CASTTPPNEQFF. DNA for the CDR3: TGTGCCAGCACCACTCCGCCCAATGAGCAGTTCTTC.

The chain is built from TRBV20-1 and TRBJ1-2; D ambiguous. The CDR3 consists of 15 residues. The germline V gene encodes CDR1 DFQATT and CDR2 SNEGSKA (reference sequence). The V gene lost 5 bases and the J gene lost 0 bases, with 16 bases spanning the gap. CDR3 in amino acids: CSAPKHKNANYGYTF. For the CDR3, the DNA is TGCAGTGCTCCTAAACACAAAAATGCTAACTATGGCTACACCTTC.